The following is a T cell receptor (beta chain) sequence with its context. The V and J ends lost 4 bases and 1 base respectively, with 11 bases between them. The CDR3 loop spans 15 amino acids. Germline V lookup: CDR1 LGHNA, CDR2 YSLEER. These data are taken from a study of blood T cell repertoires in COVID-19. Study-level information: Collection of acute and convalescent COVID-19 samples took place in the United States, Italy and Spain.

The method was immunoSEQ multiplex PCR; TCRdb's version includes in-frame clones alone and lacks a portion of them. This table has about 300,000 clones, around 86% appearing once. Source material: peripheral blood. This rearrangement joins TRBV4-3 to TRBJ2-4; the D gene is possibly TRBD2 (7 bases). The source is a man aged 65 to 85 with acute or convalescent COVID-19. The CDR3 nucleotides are TGCGCCAGCAGCCCGGGGGGCAGGGCCAAAAACATTCAGTACTTC. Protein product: CASSPGGRAKNIQYF.